The source of this T cell receptor beta chain is a study of blood T cell repertoires in COVID-19. At the level of the study: COVID-19 samples collected from the United States, Italy and Spain covered acute and convalescent phases. PBMCs, B-cell-depleted T cells, or T cells provided the cDNA or gDNA that made up the material.

This CDR3 region has 18 residues. Germline loops: CDR1 LGHDT, CDR2 YNNKEL (reference sequence). J lost 2 bases, V lost 1 base, and 7 bases had no gene match. The table lists this clone with a few counts. In the authors' methods: By means of reference gene primer amplification, nucleated cell counts were estimated. Measured with immunoSEQ multiplex PCR; TCRdb has only the in-frame clones, and not every one. V, J and clone size reflect that table, while D and trimming were determined from the DNA. The sample comprises roughly 170,000 clones, almost 80% of which are singletons, and about 25% rests with the top ten.

This sequence joins TRBV3-1 (or the pseudogene TRBV3-2) and TRBJ2-6; TRBD1 matches 8 bases. This TCR was recovered from a woman in her seventies with acute or convalescent COVID-19. Sequencing used peripheral blood. CDR3 DNA sequence: TGTGCCAGCAGCCAAGTAGGTCAGGGGGCGGCTGGGGCCAACGTCCTGACTTTC. Residues: CASSQVGQGAAGANVLTF.